This T cell receptor (beta chain) emerged from a study of radiation and T cells in renal cell carcinoma. Study overall: Nephrectomy followed 15 Gy stereotactic body radiation by 4 weeks.

This table comes from immunoSEQ multiplex PCR, and its TCRdb copy is limited to in-frame clones, with some not included. The sample has roughly 120,000 clones; roughly 80% are singletons. The sample's time point: baseline pretreatment blood. The treatment is: 15 Gy SBRT to primary tumor, nephrectomy 4 weeks later. After SBRT, blood was collected at 2 and 4 weeks, plus baseline. This sequence was found in an older woman with renal cell carcinoma. The sequenced sample was blood, obtained from a patient whose treatment included radiotherapy and nephrectomy.

The CDR3 DNA follows: TGTGCCAGCAGCTTTGTAGGACAGGGGTCGATTAAGTACCAAGAGACCCAGTACTTC. Protein product: CASSFVGQGSIKYQETQYF. J is TRBJ2-5 and V is TRBV5-5; the match to TRBD1 covers 9 bases. This CDR3 spans 19 amino acids. Germline V gives CDR1 SGHKS, CDR2 YYEKEE (reference sequence). V shed 2 bases and J 0 bases; nucleotides not matched to a gene: 14.